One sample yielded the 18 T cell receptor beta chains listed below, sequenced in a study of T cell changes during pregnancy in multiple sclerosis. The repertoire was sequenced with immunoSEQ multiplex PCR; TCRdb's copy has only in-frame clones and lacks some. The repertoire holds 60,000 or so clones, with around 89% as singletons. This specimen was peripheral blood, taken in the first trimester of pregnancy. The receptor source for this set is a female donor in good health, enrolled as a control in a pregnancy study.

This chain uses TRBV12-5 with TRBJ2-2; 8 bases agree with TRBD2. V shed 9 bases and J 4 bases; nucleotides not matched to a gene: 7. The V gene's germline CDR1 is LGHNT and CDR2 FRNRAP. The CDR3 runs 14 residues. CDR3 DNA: TGTGCTAGCTCCCCTGGACTAGCCACCGGGGAGCTGTTTTTT. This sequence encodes CASSPGLATGELFF.

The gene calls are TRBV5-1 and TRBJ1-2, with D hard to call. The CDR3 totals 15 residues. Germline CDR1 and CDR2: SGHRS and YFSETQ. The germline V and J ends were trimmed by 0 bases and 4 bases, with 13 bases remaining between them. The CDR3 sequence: CASSLGSGVGYGYTF. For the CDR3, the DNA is TGCGCCAGCAGCTTGGGGTCCGGGGTTGGCTATGGCTACACCTTC. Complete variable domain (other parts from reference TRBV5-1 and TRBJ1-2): KAGVTQTPRYLIKTRGQQVTLSCSPISGHRSVSWYQQTPGQGLQFLFEYFSETQRNKGNFPGRFSGRQFSNSRSEMNVSTLELGDSALYLCASSLGSGVGYGYTFGSGTRLTVV.

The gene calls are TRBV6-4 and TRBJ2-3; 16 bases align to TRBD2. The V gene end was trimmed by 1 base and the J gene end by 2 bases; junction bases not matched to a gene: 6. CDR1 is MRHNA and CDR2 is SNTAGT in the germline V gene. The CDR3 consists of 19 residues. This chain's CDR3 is CASSDLGLAGGDVTDTQYF. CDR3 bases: TGTGCCAGCAGTGACTTGGGACTAGCGGGGGGGGATGTCACAGATACGCAGTATTTT.

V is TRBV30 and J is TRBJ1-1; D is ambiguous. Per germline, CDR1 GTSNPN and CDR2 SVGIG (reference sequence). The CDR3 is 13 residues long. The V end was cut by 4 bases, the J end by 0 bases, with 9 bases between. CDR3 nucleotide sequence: TGTGCCTGGATTCGGTCCATGAACACTGAAGCTTTCTTT. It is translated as CAWIRSMNTEAFF.

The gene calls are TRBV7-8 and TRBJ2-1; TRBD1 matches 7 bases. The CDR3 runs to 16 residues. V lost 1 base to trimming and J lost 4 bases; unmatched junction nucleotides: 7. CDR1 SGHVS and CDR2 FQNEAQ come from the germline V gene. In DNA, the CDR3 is TGTGCCAGCAGCTTAGTGGAGACAGGGTCTTACAATGAGCAGTTCTTC. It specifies CASSLVETGSYNEQFF.

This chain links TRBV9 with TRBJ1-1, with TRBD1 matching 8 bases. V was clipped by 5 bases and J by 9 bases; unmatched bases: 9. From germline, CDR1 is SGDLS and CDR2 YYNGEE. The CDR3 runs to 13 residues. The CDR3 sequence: CASRPTGGRKAFF. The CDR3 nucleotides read TGTGCCAGCAGGCCTACAGGGGGGAGGAAAGCTTTCTTT.

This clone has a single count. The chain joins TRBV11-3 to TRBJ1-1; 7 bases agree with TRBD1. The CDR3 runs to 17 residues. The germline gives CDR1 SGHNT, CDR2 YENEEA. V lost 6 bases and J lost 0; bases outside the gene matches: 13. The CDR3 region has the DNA TGTGCCAGCAGTTTTCCAGGGGGATCGGTGATGAACACTGAAGCTTTCTTT. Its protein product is CASSFPGGSVMNTEAFF.

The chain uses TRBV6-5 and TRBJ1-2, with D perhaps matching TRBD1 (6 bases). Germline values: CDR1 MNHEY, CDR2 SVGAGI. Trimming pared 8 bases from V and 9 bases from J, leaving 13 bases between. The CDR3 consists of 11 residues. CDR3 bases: TGTGCCAGCTTACAGGGTATTCGCTACACCTTC. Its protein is CASLQGIRYTF.

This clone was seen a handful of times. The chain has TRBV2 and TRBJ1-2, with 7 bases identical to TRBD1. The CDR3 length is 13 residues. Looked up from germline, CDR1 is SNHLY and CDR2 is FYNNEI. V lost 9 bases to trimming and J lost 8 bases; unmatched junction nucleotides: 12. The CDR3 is CARVDQGVRGYTF. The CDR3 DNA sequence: TGTGCCAGAGTCGATCAGGGGGTCAGGGGCTACACCTTC.

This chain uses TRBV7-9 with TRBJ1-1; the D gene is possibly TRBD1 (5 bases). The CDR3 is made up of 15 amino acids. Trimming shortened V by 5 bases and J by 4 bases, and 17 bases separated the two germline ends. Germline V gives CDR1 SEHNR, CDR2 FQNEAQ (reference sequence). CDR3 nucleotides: TGTGCCAGCAGCCCAGGAGGGGTGGCCAGCACTGAAGCTTTCTTT. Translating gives CASSPGGVASTEAFF.

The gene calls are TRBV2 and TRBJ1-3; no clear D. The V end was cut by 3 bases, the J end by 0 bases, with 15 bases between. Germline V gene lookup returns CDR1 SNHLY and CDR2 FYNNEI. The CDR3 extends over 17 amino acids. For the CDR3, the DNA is TGTGCCAGCAGTGAGAGGGTGCTTACTAGCTCTGGAAACACCATATATTTT. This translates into CASSERVLTSSGNTIYF.

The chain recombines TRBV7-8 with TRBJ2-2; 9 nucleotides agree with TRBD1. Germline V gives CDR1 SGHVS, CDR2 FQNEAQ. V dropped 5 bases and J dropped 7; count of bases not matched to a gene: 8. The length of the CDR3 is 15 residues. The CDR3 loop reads CASSPPGDRVGELFF. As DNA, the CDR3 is TGTGCCAGCAGCCCCCCCGGGGACAGGGTCGGGGAGCTGTTTTTT.

The CDR3 coding sequence is TGTGCCAGCAGTTATAGACAGGGAACTGAAGCTTTCTTT. Translation gives CASSYRQGTEAFF. V usage is TRBV6-4 and J usage is TRBJ1-1; 7 bases map to TRBD1. With 5 bases clipped from V and 5 bases from J, the junction kept 5 bases outside the gene matches. Germline CDR1 is MRHNA and CDR2 is SNTAGT. CDR3 size: 13 residues.

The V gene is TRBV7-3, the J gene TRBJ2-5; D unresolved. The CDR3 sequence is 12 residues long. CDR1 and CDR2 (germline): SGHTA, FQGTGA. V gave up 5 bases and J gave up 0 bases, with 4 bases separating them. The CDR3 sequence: CASSQNQETQYF. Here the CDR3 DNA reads TGTGCCAGCAGCCAAAACCAAGAGACCCAGTACTTC.

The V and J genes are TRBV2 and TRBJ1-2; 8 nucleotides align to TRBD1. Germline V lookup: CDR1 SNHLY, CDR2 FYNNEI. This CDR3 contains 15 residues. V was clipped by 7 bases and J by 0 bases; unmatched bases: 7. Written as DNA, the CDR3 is TGTGCCAGCAAAACTGGGACAGGTACTAACTATGGCTACACCTTC. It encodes CASKTGTGTNYGYTF.

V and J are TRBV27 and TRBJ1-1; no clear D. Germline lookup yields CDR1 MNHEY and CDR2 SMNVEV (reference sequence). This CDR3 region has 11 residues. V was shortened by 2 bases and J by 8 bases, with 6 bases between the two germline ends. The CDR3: CASSLRGEAFF. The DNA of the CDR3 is TGTGCCAGCAGTTTAAGAGGGGAAGCTTTCTTT.

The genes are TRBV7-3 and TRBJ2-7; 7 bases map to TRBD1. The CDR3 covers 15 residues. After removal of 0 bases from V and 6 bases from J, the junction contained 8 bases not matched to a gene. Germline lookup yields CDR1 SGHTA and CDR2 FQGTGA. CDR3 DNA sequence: TGTGCCAGCAGCTTAACTTCCGGGACAGAGAGCGAGCAGTACTTC. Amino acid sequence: CASSLTSGTESEQYF.

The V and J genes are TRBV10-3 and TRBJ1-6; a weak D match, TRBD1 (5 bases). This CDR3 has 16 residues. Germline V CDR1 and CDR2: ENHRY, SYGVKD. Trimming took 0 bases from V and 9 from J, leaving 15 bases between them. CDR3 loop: CAISESAGGVSSPLHF. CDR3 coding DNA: TGTGCCATCAGTGAGTCGGCGGGGGGAGTAAGTTCACCCCTCCACTTT.